The source of this T cell receptor beta chain is a study of T-cell memory formation after mild COVID-19. On the study more broadly: The two donors had largely donor-specific TCR clusters.

V was cut by 10 bases and J by 5 bases, with 12 bases left in between. The length of the CDR3 is 12 residues. The germline CDR1 and CDR2 sequences are SNHLY and FYNNEI. Findings and limits, study-wide: Later expanders leaned CD4+, whereas clones that contracted between day 15 and 85 were balanced CD4/CD8. CD4+ contracting clones were found mainly in CM and EM, and CD8+ ones in EMRA.

Constant-segment primers were used for 5'RACE, and the resulting TCR alpha and TCR beta cDNA libraries carried sample barcodes and UMIs. TCRdb ran MiXCR on the 5' RACE reads and lists one entry per CDR3 protein. This sample has 530,000 or so distinct CDR3 sequences, with 15% to 20% found just once. This clonotype was seen a handful of times. Its specificity is not known. This TCR was sampled from an adult woman who had mild COVID-19 (a few samples of this study predate the infection). Cell type and time point are not known. The chain couples TRBV2 to TRBJ2-1; the D gene is possibly TRBD2 (6 bases). Sequenced: PBMCs or a T cell subset sorted from them (not recorded which). The CDR3 reads CATWDWDNEQFF. The CDR3 bases are TGTGCCACCTGGGACTGGGACAATGAGCAGTTCTTC. The full variable domain, in which reference TRBV2 and TRBJ2-1 provide the parts outside the CDR3, is EPEVTQTPSHQVTQMGQEVILRCVPISNHLYFYWYRQILGQKVEFLVSFYNNEISEKSEIFDDQFSVERPDGSNFTLKIRSTKLEDSAMYFCATWDWDNEQFFGPGTRLTVL.